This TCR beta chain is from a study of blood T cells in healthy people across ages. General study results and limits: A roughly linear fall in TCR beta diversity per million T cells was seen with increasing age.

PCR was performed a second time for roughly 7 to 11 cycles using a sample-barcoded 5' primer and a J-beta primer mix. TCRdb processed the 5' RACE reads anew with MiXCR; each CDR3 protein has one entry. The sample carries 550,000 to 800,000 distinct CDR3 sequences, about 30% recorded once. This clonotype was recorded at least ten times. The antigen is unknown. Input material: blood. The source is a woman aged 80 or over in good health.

CDR3 in DNA: TGTGCCAGCAGCTTAGCGAGCCTAGCACCGTTCTTC. Protein: CASSLASLAPFF. The gene calls are TRBV7-2 and TRBJ2-1; D perhaps matches TRBD2 (5 bases). Germline loops: CDR1 SGHTA, CDR2 FQGNSA. V was pared by 0 bases and J by 15 bases, with 12 bases between. There are 12 residues in the CDR3.